Listed below are T cell receptor beta chains from one sample, sequenced in a study of T cells in tumors after PD-1 blockade. The method was immunoSEQ multiplex PCR; TCRdb's version includes in-frame clones alone and lacks a portion of them. This table has more than 20,000 clones, more than 70% appearing once. The sample consisted of PBMCs, taken before anti-PD-1 treatment. The receptors here all came from a human donor with basal cell carcinoma. CDR3s include the opening cysteine and the closing phenylalanine or tryptophan. Each record gives: J gene, V gene, clone size, D gene, CDR3 protein, CDR3 DNA. A D gene is named only where the DNA matches it firmly. Clone size, where shown, is once, few, many, or a class for clones that have expanded.

TRBJ2-3	TRBV28	few	-	CASLPPNRVADTQYF	TGTGCCAGCCTGCCCCCTAACAGGGTCGCAGATACGCAGTATTTT
TRBJ1-5	TRBV2	-	-	CASSEGGGKPQHF	TGTGCCAGCAGTGAAGGCGGGGGGAAGCCCCAGCATTTT
TRBJ1-1	TRBV4-2	-	-	CASSQERETEAFF	TGTGCCAGCAGCCAGGAACGAGAAACTGAAGCTTTCTTT
TRBJ1-1	TRBV28	-	TRBD1	CASSLGAGTGGTTEAFF	TGTGCCAGCAGTTTAGGGGCCGGGACAGGGGGGACCACTGAAGCTTTCTTT
TRBJ2-1	TRBV18	-	TRBD2	CASQTSGSYNEQFF	TGTGCCAGCCAGACTAGCGGCTCATACAATGAGCAGTTCTTC
TRBJ2-7	TRBV12-5	once	TRBD1	CASGYSEGGAGVQYF	TGTGCTAGTGGTTACAGCGAAGGGGGCGCAGGGGTGCAGTACTTC
TRBJ1-6	TRBV12-3/TRBV12-4	few	-	CASRGGNDSPLHF	TGTGCCAGCAGGGGGGGAAACGATTCACCCCTCCACTTT
TRBJ1-6	TRBV30	-	-	CAWSVGQVNSPLHF	TGTGCCTGGAGCGTGGGGCAGGTCAATTCACCCCTCCACTTT
TRBJ2-1	TRBV2	-	TRBD2	CAPCYGWAGEGSSYNEQFF	TGTGCCCCCTGTTATGGGTGGGCGGGGGAGGGGAGCTCCTACAATGAGCAGTTCTTC
TRBJ2-2	TRBV7-3	once	TRBD1	CASSLRTGGHTGELFF	TGTGCCAGCAGCCTCCGGACAGGGGGCCACACCGGGGAGCTGTTTTTT
TRBJ2-2	TRBV29-1	few	-	CSVSVTNTGELFF	TGCAGCGTTAGCGTGACGAACACCGGGGAGCTGTTTTTT
TRBJ2-5	TRBV20-1	once	-	CSASPGGLSGQETQYF	TGCAGTGCTAGTCCAGGGGGGCTCTCCGGTCAAGAGACCCAGTACTTC
TRBJ2-7	TRBV5-4	-	-	CASRRQDSDEQYF	TGTGCCAGCAGACGACAAGACAGCGACGAGCAGTACTTC
TRBJ2-1	TRBV2	-	-	CATCDGWAGAGSSYNEQFF	TGTGCCACCTGTGATGGGTGGGCGGGGGCGGGGAGCTCCTACAATGAGCAGTTCTTC
TRBJ2-3	TRBV11-2	-	TRBD2	CASSQNSGRHSGTDTQYF	TGTGCCAGCAGCCAGAATAGCGGGAGGCACTCCGGCACAGATACGCAGTATTTT
TRBJ1-1	TRBV5-1	-	-	CASSLRDSFETEAFF	TGCGCCAGCAGCTTGCGCGACAGTTTCGAGACTGAAGCTTTCTTT
TRBJ1-2	TRBV18	few	-	CASSLDNYGYTF	TGTGCCAGCTCCCTCGATAACTATGGCTACACCTTC
TRBJ2-1	TRBV2	-	TRBD2	CARSDGWAREGSSYNEQFF	TGTGCCCGCAGTGACGGGTGGGCGCGGGAGGGGAGCTCCTACAATGAGCAGTTCTTC
TRBJ1-5	TRBV15	-	-	CATSRGLGENQPQHF	TGTGCCACCAGCAGAGGCTTAGGGGAAAATCAGCCCCAGCATTTT
TRBJ1-2	TRBV29-1	-	TRBD1	CSVRKGTGFGYTF	TGCAGCGTGCGAAAAGGGACAGGGTTCGGCTACACCTTC
TRBJ2-3	TRBV5-1	-	-	CASSLSRPLYDTQYF	TGCGCCAGCAGCTTGTCAAGGCCGCTATATGATACGCAGTATTTT
TRBJ1-2	TRBV7-3	once	-	CASSPTPSGDYGYTF	TGTGCCAGCAGCCCTACCCCCTCAGGGGACTATGGCTACACCTTC
TRBJ2-1	TRBV3-1/TRBV3-2	few	TRBD2	CASRLAGGQTHNEQFF	TGTGCCAGCAGACTCGCGGGGGGCCAAACACACAATGAGCAGTTCTTC
TRBJ2-3	TRBV5-1	-	-	CASSLGGTQKADTQYF	TGCGCCAGCAGCTTGGGAGGGACGCAGAAGGCAGATACGCAGTATTTT
TRBJ1-2	TRBV3-1/TRBV3-2	once	-	CASSGGGNNYGYTF	TGTGCCAGCAGCGGGGGGGGGAATAACTATGGCTACACCTTC
TRBJ2-5	TRBV25-1	-	-	CASSELQDGETQYF	TGTGCCAGCAGTGAACTTCAGGACGGAGAGACCCAGTACTTC
TRBJ2-5	TRBV7-2	-	TRBD1	CASSLRTGEIQETQYF	TGTGCCAGCAGCCTACGGACAGGGGAGATCCAAGAGACCCAGTACTTC
TRBJ2-4	TRBV9	few	-	CASSVGNRGNIQYF	TGTGCCAGCAGCGTAGGTAACAGAGGAAACATTCAGTACTTC
TRBJ1-6	TRBV30	-	-	CAWRGTSNSPLHF	TGTGCCTGGAGAGGGACCTCTAATTCACCCCTCCACTTT
TRBJ1-4	TRBV24-1	-	-	CATSDPRGFGGEKLFF	TGTGCCACCAGTGACCCGCGGGGCTTCGGGGGGGAAAAACTGTTTTTT
TRBJ1-1	TRBV9	-	TRBD1	CASSETGSNSYTEAFF	TGTGCCAGCAGCGAGACAGGGTCGAATTCGTACACTGAAGCTTTCTTT
TRBJ2-2	TRBV7-2	-	-	CASSLVVATEGGELFF	TGTGCCAGCAGCTTAGTAGTAGCAACCGAGGGCGGGGAGCTGTTTTTT
TRBJ2-6	TRBV29-1	-	-	CGVARDVNSGANVLTF	TGCGGGGTGGCCCGGGACGTAAACTCTGGGGCCAACGTCCTGACTTTC
TRBJ2-2	TRBV18	-	-	CASSPAGRRNTGELFF	TGTGCCAGCTCACCAGCAGGGAGGAGGAACACCGGGGAGCTGTTTTTT
TRBJ2-3	TRBV24-1	-	-	CATSERGADTQYF	TGTGCCACCAGTGAAAGAGGGGCAGATACGCAGTATTTT
TRBJ2-1	TRBV15	-	-	CATSTTHNRIYNEQFF	TGTGCCACCAGCACCACGCACAACAGGATTTACAATGAGCAGTTCTTC
TRBJ1-5	TRBV10-2	-	-	CASRESRDIGNQPQHF	TGCGCCAGCAGGGAAAGCCGGGACATTGGGAATCAGCCCCAGCATTTT
TRBJ2-7	TRBV5-5	few	TRBD2	CASSLVGAGGLYEQYF	TGTGCCAGCAGCTTGGTCGGCGCGGGGGGGCTCTACGAGCAGTACTTC
TRBJ2-7	TRBV4-1	-	TRBD2	CASSHGTGGTYEQYF	TGCGCCAGCAGCCATGGCACGGGAGGCACCTACGAGCAGTACTTC
TRBJ1-6	TRBV4-2	-	TRBD1	CASSQEGLTGADNSPLHF	TGTGCCAGCAGCCAAGAAGGGCTGACAGGGGCTGATAATTCACCCCTCCACTTT
TRBJ2-7	TRBV28	-	-	CASSTPSGAGAPLYF	TGTGCCAGCAGTACCCCATCCGGGGCTGGCGCCCCCCTGTACTTC
TRBJ2-3	TRBV6-4	few	TRBD1	CASSERPGQGGTDTQYF	TGTGCCAGCAGTGAGAGGCCGGGACAGGGCGGGACAGATACGCAGTATTTT
TRBJ1-5	TRBV4-2	once	-	CASSLKQGQPQHF	TGTGCCAGCAGCCTGAAACAGGGACAGCCCCAGCATTTT
TRBJ2-1	TRBV2	few	TRBD2	CPSCYGGAGVGSSYNEQFF	TGTCCCAGCTGTTACGGGGGGGCGGGGGTGGGGAGCTCCTACAATGAGCAGTTCTTC
TRBJ2-7	TRBV6-6	-	-	CASRQPPAGEQYF	TGTGCCAGCAGGCAACCACCCGCGGGCGAGCAGTACTTC
TRBJ1-5	TRBV20-1	once	TRBD1	CSATEGARDQPQHF	TGCAGTGCTACTGAGGGGGCGAGGGATCAGCCCCAGCATTTT
TRBJ2-7	TRBV12-3/TRBV12-4	-	-	CASSPSSYEQYF	TGTGCCAGCAGCCCAAGCTCCTACGAGCAGTACTTC
TRBJ1-4	TRBV5-1	-	-	CASSLESGAREKLFF	TGCGCCAGCAGCTTGGAATCGGGGGCCCGGGAAAAACTGTTTTTT
TRBJ2-2	TRBV27	-	TRBD1	CASSPQGAYTGELFF	TGTGCCAGCAGTCCACAGGGGGCGTACACCGGGGAGCTGTTTTTT
TRBJ2-7	TRBV5-5	-	TRBD2	CASSFPARLAGSYEQYF	TGTGCCAGCAGCTTTCCCGCCCGACTAGCGGGTTCCTACGAGCAGTACTTC